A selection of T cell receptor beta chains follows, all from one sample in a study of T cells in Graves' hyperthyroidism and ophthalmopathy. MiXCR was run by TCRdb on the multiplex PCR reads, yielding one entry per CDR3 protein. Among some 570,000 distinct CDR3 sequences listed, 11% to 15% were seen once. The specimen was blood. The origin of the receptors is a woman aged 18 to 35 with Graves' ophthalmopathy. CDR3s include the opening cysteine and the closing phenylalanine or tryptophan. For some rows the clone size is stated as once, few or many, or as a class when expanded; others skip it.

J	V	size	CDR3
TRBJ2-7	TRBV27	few	CASSLSRGGAYEQYF
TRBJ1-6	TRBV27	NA	CASSLAGQGIAPLHF
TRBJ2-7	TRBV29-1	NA	CSVEWADSGTYEQYF
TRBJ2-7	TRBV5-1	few	CASSFGGSGYEQYF
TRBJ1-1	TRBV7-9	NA	CASSPSPGRFTEAFF
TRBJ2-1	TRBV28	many	CASSTSGGAIPYNEQFF
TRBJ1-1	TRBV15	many	CATSKELLNTEAFF
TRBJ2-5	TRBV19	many	CASGGQGQETQYF
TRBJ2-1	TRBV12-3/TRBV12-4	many	CASSLAVDRATYNEQFF
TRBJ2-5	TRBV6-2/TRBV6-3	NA	CASSPRGLAGVPETQYF
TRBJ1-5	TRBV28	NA	CASSFPGDTYSNQPQHF
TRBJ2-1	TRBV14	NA	CASSQILLGTRGDEQFF
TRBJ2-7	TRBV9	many	CASSVRDTFYEQYF
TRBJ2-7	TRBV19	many	CASSEASGGSYEQYF
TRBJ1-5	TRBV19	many	CASSIVTGSRQPQHF
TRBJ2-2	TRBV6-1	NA	CASSLTKGNNLTLRTGELFF
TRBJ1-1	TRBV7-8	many	CASSLQGADEAFF
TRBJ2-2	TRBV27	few	CASAVGTGVTGELFF
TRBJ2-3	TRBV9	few	CASSVGGTFTDTQYF
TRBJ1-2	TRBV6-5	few	CASSYRVRGYGYTF
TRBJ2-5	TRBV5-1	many	CASSLVPGGTETQYF
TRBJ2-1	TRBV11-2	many	CASSLSTSGYNEQFF
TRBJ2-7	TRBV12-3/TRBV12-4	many	CASSLRRAYSYEQYF
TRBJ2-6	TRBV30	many	CAWTASVANVLTF
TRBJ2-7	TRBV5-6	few	CASSLSGAHEQYF
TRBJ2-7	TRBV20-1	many	CSVETSGSYEQYF
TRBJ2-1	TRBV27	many	CASSSSTGFEQFF
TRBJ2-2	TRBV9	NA	CASSLLAGGPNGELFF
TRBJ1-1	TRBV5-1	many	CASRANTEAFF
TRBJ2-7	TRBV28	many	CASSSPLAGGQHEQYF
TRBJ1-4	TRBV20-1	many	CSALGQVLNEKLFF
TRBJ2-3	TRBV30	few	CAWSSGLAPTDTQYF
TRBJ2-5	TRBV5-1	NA	CASSFGGIKETQYF
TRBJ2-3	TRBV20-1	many	CSARDFQRESDTQYF
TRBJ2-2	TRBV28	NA	CAAKLSDGDDHGELFF
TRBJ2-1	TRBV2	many	CATSSSGIVNEQFF
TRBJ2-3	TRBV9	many	CASSDSGRTDTQYF
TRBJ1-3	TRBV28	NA	CASSGGGARNTIYF
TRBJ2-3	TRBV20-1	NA	CSASTLTSRGTDTQYF
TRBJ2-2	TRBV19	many	CASSYTGTRNTGELFF